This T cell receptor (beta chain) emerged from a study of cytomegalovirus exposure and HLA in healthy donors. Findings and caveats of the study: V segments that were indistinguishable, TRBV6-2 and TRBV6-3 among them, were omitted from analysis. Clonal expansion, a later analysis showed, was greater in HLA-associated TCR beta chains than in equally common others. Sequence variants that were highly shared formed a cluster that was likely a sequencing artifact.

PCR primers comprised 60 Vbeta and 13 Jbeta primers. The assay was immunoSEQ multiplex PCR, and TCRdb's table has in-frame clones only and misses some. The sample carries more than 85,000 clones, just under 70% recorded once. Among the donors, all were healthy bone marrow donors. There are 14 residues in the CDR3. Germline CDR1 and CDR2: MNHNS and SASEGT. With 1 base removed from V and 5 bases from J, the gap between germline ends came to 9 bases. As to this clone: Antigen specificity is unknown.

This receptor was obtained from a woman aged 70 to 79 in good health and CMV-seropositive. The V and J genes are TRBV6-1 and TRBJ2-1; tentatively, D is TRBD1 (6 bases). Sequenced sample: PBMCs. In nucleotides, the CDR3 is TGTGCCAGCAGTGAAGACAGGGTAAACAATGAGCAGTTCTTC. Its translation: CASSEDRVNNEQFF.